The 5 T cell receptor beta chains given below trace back to one sample, sequenced in a study of tumor-infiltrating lymphocytes in oesophageal squamous cell carcinoma. MiXCR, applied by TCRdb to the PCR reads, yields one record per CDR3 protein. This sample has more than 9,500 distinct CDR3 sequences, with around 57% found just once. Source material: esophageal tumor tissue. All receptors come from a female donor with esophageal squamous cell carcinoma.

The chain combines TRBV6-9 with TRBJ1-1; D not certain. The germline CDR1 and CDR2 sequences are MNHGY and SVAAGI. The CDR3 is made up of 13 amino acids. The V end lost 3 bases, the J end lost 0 bases, and 5 bases lay between the germline ends. The DNA of the CDR3 is TGTGCCAGCAGTTACTACATGAACACTGAAGCTTTCTTT. Its translation is CASSYYMNTEAFF.

The chain has TRBV7-4 and TRBJ2-1, with 11 bases aligning to TRBD1. Germline loops: CDR1 SGHVT, CDR2 SQSDAQ. V shed 5 bases, J shed 9 bases, and the junction held 6 bases outside the gene matches. This CDR3 is built from 14 residues. CDR3 nucleotides: TGTGCCAGCAGCGACCGGACAGGGGGCGGTGAGCAGTTCTTC. Protein sequence: CASSDRTGGGEQFF.

The V call is TRBV7-2, the J call TRBJ2-7, with D tentatively TRBD1 or TRBD2 (5 bases each). The CDR3 spans 13 residues. Trimming left V 1 base short and J 3 bases short, with 7 bases between. Germline assignment: CDR1 SGHTA and CDR2 FQGNSA. In DNA form, the CDR3 reads TGTGCCAGCAGCTTAGGGGGGAACTACGAGCAGTACTTC. Encoded protein: CASSLGGNYEQYF.

The genes are TRBV6-1 and TRBJ2-5; 8 bases are shared with TRBD2. V shed 8 bases, J shed 4 bases, and the junction held 9 bases outside the gene matches. The CDR3 is 14 residues long. Germline assignment: CDR1 MNHNS and CDR2 SASEGT. The CDR3 coding sequence is TGTGCCAGCGGGTTCGGGGGGGCCCTAGAGACCCAGTACTTC. It encodes CASGFGGALETQYF.

The CDR3 region has the DNA TGTGCCAGCAGCTGGGGACAGGGAATAGGTCAGCCCCAGCATTTT. Its translation is CASSWGQGIGQPQHF. The chain couples TRBV7-8 to TRBJ1-5, with TRBD1 matching 9 bases. After removal of 4 bases from V and 6 bases from J, the junction contained 7 bases not matched to a gene. Germline V gene lookup returns CDR1 SGHVS and CDR2 FQNEAQ. The CDR3 is 15 amino acids.